This is a list of T cell receptor beta chains from one sample in a study of blood T cell repertoires in COVID-19. Assay used: immunoSEQ multiplex PCR; TCRdb lists only in-frame clones, some missing. The sample holds over 150,000 clones, 60% to 85% seen once. Sequencing was done on a sample of peripheral blood. These receptors came from a man between 65 and 85 years old with acute or convalescent COVID-19. CDR3s include the opening cysteine and the closing phenylalanine or tryptophan. A D gene is named only where the DNA matches it firmly. Not every row has a clone size; where given, it reads once, few, many or a size class.

TRBV12-2	NA	TRBJ2-7	NA	TGTGCAAGTCGCTTACATAGCAGGGGCCACTACGAGCAGTACTTC	CASRLHSRGHYEQYF
TRBV19	NA	TRBJ1-4	NA	TGTGCCAGTGCCCACGGCAGGCGAATGCTTAATGAAAAACTGTTTTTT	CASAHGRRMLNEKLFF
TRBV6-2/TRBV6-3	NA	TRBJ1-2	few	TGTGCCAGCAGTTACTCGGGAGCCTATGGCTACACCTTC	CASSYSGAYGYTF
TRBV25-1	TRBD1	TRBJ1-2	NA	TGTGCCAGCAGTGAGGGACAGGGTTTTGGCTACACCTTC	CASSEGQGFGYTF
TRBV5-1	TRBD2	TRBJ2-1	NA	TGCGCCAGCAGCCCTACCCTAGCGGGGGGCGCCTCCAATGAGCAGTTCTTC	CASSPTLAGGASNEQFF
TRBV6-5	NA	TRBJ2-1	NA	TGTGCCAGCAGTTCCGGGATTGAGCAGTTCTTC	CASSSGIEQFF
TRBV7-9	TRBD1	TRBJ1-2	NA	TGTGCCAGCAGACAGGGACAGTACTATGGCTACACCTTC	CASRQGQYYGYTF
TRBV3-1/TRBV3-2	TRBD1	TRBJ2-6	NA	TGTGCCAGCAGCCAAGAGCAACGACAGGGGGCATTCGGGGCCAACGTCCTGACTTTC	CASSQEQRQGAFGANVLTF
TRBV6-5	TRBD1	TRBJ1-2	few	TGTGCCAGCAGCCACCAGGGGGATGGCTATGGCTACACCTTC	CASSHQGDGYGYTF
TRBV19	TRBD1	TRBJ2-5	NA	TGTGCCAGTAGTCCGGACAGGGGACTGCAAGAGACCCAGTACTTC	CASSPDRGLQETQYF
TRBV25-1	TRBD1	TRBJ2-7	NA	TGTGCCAGCAGGGGTAAGGGACAGATCTACGAGCAGTACTTC	CASRGKGQIYEQYF
TRBV10-3	NA	TRBJ1-4	NA	TGTGCCATCAGTGAGGGACCTGGGACGGGGGTTGGGGAAAAACTGTTTTTT	CAISEGPGTGVGEKLFF
TRBV12-3/TRBV12-4	NA	TRBJ2-1	NA	TGTGCCAGCCTAGGAGACAATGAGCAGTTCTTC	CASLGDNEQFF
TRBV15	NA	TRBJ1-4	once	TGTGCCACCAGCAGAGATAAGGGACTTAATGAAAAACTGTTTTTT	CATSRDKGLNEKLFF